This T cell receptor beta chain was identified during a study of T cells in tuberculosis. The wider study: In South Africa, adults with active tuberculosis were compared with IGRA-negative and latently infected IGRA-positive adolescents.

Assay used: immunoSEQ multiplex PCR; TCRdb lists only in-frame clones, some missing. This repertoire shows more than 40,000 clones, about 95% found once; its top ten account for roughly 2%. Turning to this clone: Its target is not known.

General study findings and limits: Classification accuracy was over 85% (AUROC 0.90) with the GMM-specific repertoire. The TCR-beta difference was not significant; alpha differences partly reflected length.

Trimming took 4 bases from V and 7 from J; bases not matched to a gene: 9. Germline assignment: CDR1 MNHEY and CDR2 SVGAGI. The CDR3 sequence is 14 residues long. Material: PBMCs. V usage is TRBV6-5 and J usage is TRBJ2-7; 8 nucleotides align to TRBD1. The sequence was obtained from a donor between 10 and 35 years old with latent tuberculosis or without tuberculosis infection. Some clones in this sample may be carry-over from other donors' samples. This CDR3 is CASSSTTGVEEQYF. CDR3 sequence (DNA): TGTGCCAGCAGTTCAACGACAGGGGTGGAGGAGCAGTACTTC.